This T cell receptor (beta chain) was sequenced in a study of OX40 agonist ivuxolimab in advanced cancers. Background on the study: Treatment of patients was with ivuxolimab, an agonistic anti-OX40 (CD134) antibody. Dose-escalation patients were diagnosed with hepatocellular carcinoma, melanoma, renal cell cancer or head and neck cancer.

In the case of this clone: Its specificity is not known.

Trimming stripped 5 bases from V and 4 bases from J, with 11 bases between. This CDR3 spans 12 amino acids. The germline V gene has CDR1 SQVTM and CDR2 ANQGSEA. Method: immunoSEQ multiplex PCR; TCRdb's copy keeps in-frame clones and lacks some. This table has about 60,000 clones, 84% appearing once. Study-wide findings and caveats: On average, a greater number of expanded clones characterised CD8+ T cells relative to CD4+.

This TCR was sampled from an adult with an advanced solid tumor such as melanoma, head and neck, liver or kidney cancer. The material sequenced was CD4+ or CD8+ T cells sorted from blood, taken in a trial of the OX40 agonist ivuxolimab. This chain uses TRBV29-1 with TRBJ1-2, with D possibly matching TRBD1 (5 bases). The CDR3 coding sequence is TGCAGCGTTTCGGAGGGGACCTATGGCTACACCTTC. Translating gives CSVSEGTYGYTF.